Here is one T cell receptor beta chain with its context. These data come from a study of control samples from healthy donors and cancer patients. Trimming shortened V by 6 bases and J by 4 bases, and 15 bases separated the two germline ends. CDR1 is KGHSH, CDR2 LQKENI, per germline. The CDR3 has 14 amino acids. The table came from immunoSEQ multiplex PCR; TCRdb's copy has only in-frame clones and leaves some out. The sample shows 130,000 or so clones, roughly nine tenths of them seen only once. The receptor was isolated from a man aged 18 to 29 in good health. The gene calls are TRBV18 and TRBJ1-1, with D possibly being TRBD1 (6 bases). Sample: blood. Here the CDR3 reads CASSGRGGSTEAFF. The CDR3 DNA follows: TGTGCCAGCTCGGGTCGGGGGGGCAGCACTGAAGCTTTCTTT.